This is a list of T cell receptor beta chains from one sample in a study of blood T cell repertoires in COVID-19. The assay was immunoSEQ multiplex PCR, and TCRdb's table has in-frame clones only and misses some. The sample holds some 88,000 clones; 86% are singletons and the top ten take approximately 6.8%. Sequencing was performed on peripheral blood. The origin of the receptors is a man in his fifties or sixties with acute or convalescent COVID-19. CDR3s include the opening cysteine and the closing phenylalanine or tryptophan. A D gene is named only where the DNA matches it firmly. Only some rows state a clone size, as once, few, many or a class for expanded clones.

clone_size	d_call	v_call	j_call	cdr3_nt	cdr3_aa
NA	NA	TRBV7-6	TRBJ2-1	TGTGCCAGCAGCGGTAGTACGCGGGGATACGGTGATGAGCAGTTCTTC	CASSGSTRGYGDEQFF
once	TRBD1	TRBV19	TRBJ1-1	TGTGCCAGTAGTCCCTCCGGGACAGGGAGGACTGAAGCTTTCTTT	CASSPSGTGRTEAFF
NA	NA	TRBV2	TRBJ2-1	TGTGCCAGCAGCCGACTAATTGGGGTGACTGAGCAGTTCTTC	CASSRLIGVTEQFF
NA	NA	TRBV9	TRBJ2-7	TGTGCCAGCTCCCCCCTAGGTCTGTCCTACGAGCAGTACTTC	CASSPLGLSYEQYF
once	TRBD1	TRBV14	TRBJ2-7	TGTGCCAGCAGCCATCTTGGACAGGGGGTGTACGAGCAGTACTTC	CASSHLGQGVYEQYF
NA	NA	TRBV2	TRBJ1-5	TGTGCCAGCAGTGAGCGGGCAGGCTATAGCAATCAGCCCCAGCATTTT	CASSERAGYSNQPQHF
NA	NA	TRBV12-3/TRBV12-4	TRBJ1-1	TGTGCCAGCAGTTTTAGCAACACTGAAGCTTTCTTT	CASSFSNTEAFF
NA	NA	TRBV27	TRBJ2-1	TGTGCCAGCAGTTGGCAGGGTATCAATGAGCAGTTCTTC	CASSWQGINEQFF
NA	NA	TRBV7-2	TRBJ2-5	TGTGCCAGCAGCTTAGCGGGGGGGCCGGAGACCCAGTACTTC	CASSLAGGPETQYF
NA	TRBD2	TRBV19	TRBJ2-7	TGTGCCAGTAGTATAGTCGGGAGGCAGCAGTACTTC	CASSIVGRQQYF
NA	NA	TRBV10-2	TRBJ1-5	TGCGCCAGCAGTGAAACAGGGAAACGGAGCAATCAGCCCCAGCATTTT	CASSETGKRSNQPQHF
few	NA	TRBV11-2	TRBJ1-2	TGTGCCAGCAGCTCTTTCGGGTCACACAACTATGGCTACACCTTC	CASSSFGSHNYGYTF
once	TRBD1	TRBV11-3	TRBJ2-2	TGTGCCAGCAGCTTAGATGCGTGGACAGGGGGTGCCGGGGAGCTGTTTTTT	CASSLDAWTGGAGELFF
once	NA	TRBV7-9	TRBJ1-1	TGTGCCAGCAGCACTCAGGTGAACATGAACACTGAAGCTTTCTTT	CASSTQVNMNTEAFF
once	NA	TRBV29-1	TRBJ2-7	TGCAGCATTGAGCAGGATTCCTACGAGCAGTACTTC	CSIEQDSYEQYF
NA	NA	TRBV19	TRBJ2-1	TGTGCCAGTATCGCGGATTCCTACAATGAGCAGTTCTTC	CASIADSYNEQFF
NA	NA	TRBV2	TRBJ2-1	TGTGCCAGCAGTGAACAGGGCATGAATGAGCAGTTCTTC	CASSEQGMNEQFF
NA	NA	TRBV6-5	TRBJ1-2	TGTGCCAGCATGAAGATGACAGGTACTAACTATGGCTACACCTTC	CASMKMTGTNYGYTF
NA	NA	TRBV12-3/TRBV12-4	TRBJ2-6	TGTGCCAGCAGTTTCGGGGGTAACAACGTCCTGACTTTC	CASSFGGNNVLTF
NA	TRBD1	TRBV6-2/TRBV6-3	TRBJ1-1	TGTGCCAGCACCCCAGGGACAGGTGAAGCTTTCTTT	CASTPGTGEAFF
NA	NA	TRBV30	TRBJ1-2	TGTGCCTGGAGTGTACGGAGGGTGTTCTATGGCTACACCTTC	CAWSVRRVFYGYTF
NA	NA	TRBV4-2	TRBJ1-1	TGTGCCAGCAGCCAAGACCCTCGGGGCACTGAAGCTTTCTTT	CASSQDPRGTEAFF
NA	NA	TRBV29-1	TRBJ1-2	TGCAGCCTACCGGGGAGTCATGGCTACACCTTC	CSLPGSHGYTF
NA	TRBD2	TRBV6-4	TRBJ2-1	TGTGCCAGCAGTGACTCCGGGGGGGGAAGCTCCTACAATGAGCAGTTCTTC	CASSDSGGGSSYNEQFF
NA	NA	TRBV27	TRBJ2-7	TGTGCCACCATCCTTGGGGGCCTATTGGGGGAGCAGTACTTC	CATILGGLLGEQYF
NA	NA	TRBV18	TRBJ1-2	TGTGCCAGCTCAGGCTATGACAGTCGATATGGCTACACCTTC	CASSGYDSRYGYTF
few	TRBD1	TRBV6-1	TRBJ1-5	TGTGCCAGCAGTGAAGGGGGACAGGCCTATCAGCCCCAGCATTTT	CASSEGGQAYQPQHF
NA	NA	TRBV11-2	TRBJ2-7	TGTGCCAGCAGCTTAGATGTGCCTTGGGCGGGATCCTACGAGCAGTACTTC	CASSLDVPWAGSYEQYF
NA	TRBD1	TRBV30	TRBJ2-2	TGTGCCTGGGAGAGGGGGCTGGCGTCCACCGGGGAGCTGTTTTTT	CAWERGLASTGELFF
NA	NA	TRBV7-6	TRBJ2-3	TGTGCCAGCAGCTTGGGTCCGGGGGTTTCAGATACGCAGTATTTT	CASSLGPGVSDTQYF
NA	NA	TRBV5-1	TRBJ1-1	TGCGCCAGCAGCTTGGAATTCGGGGAAACTGAAGCTTTCTTT	CASSLEFGETEAFF
NA	TRBD1	TRBV30	TRBJ1-1	TGTGCCTGGAGCACGGACAGGGGGTCGAACACTGAAGCTTTCTTT	CAWSTDRGSNTEAFF
NA	NA	TRBV3-1/TRBV3-2	TRBJ1-5	TGTGCCAGCAGCCAAGGTCGGGGTAGCAATCAGCCCCAGCATTTT	CASSQGRGSNQPQHF
NA	NA	TRBV5-6	TRBJ1-2	TGTGCCAGCAGCCCCCGTGCGGCAAACAACTATGGCTACACCTTC	CASSPRAANNYGYTF
NA	NA	TRBV5-1	TRBJ1-2	TGCGCCAGCAGCTCCTTAATTGATGGCTACACCTTC	CASSSLIDGYTF
NA	TRBD2	TRBV5-1	TRBJ2-1	TGCGCCAGCACAACTAGCGGCTCCTACAATGAGCAGTTCTTC	CASTTSGSYNEQFF
NA	NA	TRBV12-3/TRBV12-4	TRBJ1-1	TGTGCCAGCAGTTTAATGGACAGCACTGAAGCTTTCTTT	CASSLMDSTEAFF
NA	TRBD1	TRBV2	TRBJ1-4	TGTGCCAGCAGTGAAGTGGGACAGCGTAATGAAAAACTGTTTTTT	CASSEVGQRNEKLFF
NA	NA	TRBV7-2	TRBJ2-7	TGTGCCAGCAGCTTAAATATCTACGAGCAGTACTTC	CASSLNIYEQYF
many	NA	TRBV28	TRBJ2-7	TGTGCCAGCAGTCCCATTCGTAAACTCGACGAGCAGTACTTC	CASSPIRKLDEQYF
few	NA	TRBV4-1	TRBJ1-2	TGCGCCAGCAAAACACCACGCAGGGAATTGTACACCTTC	CASKTPRRELYTF
NA	NA	TRBV14	TRBJ1-1	TGTGCCAGCAGCCCCGGACAGAACACTGAAGCTTTCTTT	CASSPGQNTEAFF
NA	TRBD2	TRBV5-4	TRBJ2-1	TGTGCCAGCAGCTTGGACGGGAGGTCCCCCTCCTACAATGAGCAGTTCTTC	CASSLDGRSPSYNEQFF
NA	NA	TRBV9	TRBJ1-1	TGTGCCAGCAGCGCGGGAGGACAGATGAACACTGAAGCTTTCTTT	CASSAGGQMNTEAFF
once	NA	TRBV6-6	TRBJ1-4	TGTGCCAGCAGTTCGGGGTTCAATGAAAAACTGTTTTTT	CASSSGFNEKLFF